Listed below are T cell receptor beta chains from one sample, sequenced in a study of T cell responses to AZD1222 COVID-19 vaccine. The assay was immunoSEQ multiplex PCR, and TCRdb's table has in-frame clones only and misses some. Here the sample spans tens of thousands of clones, about 90% being singletons. This material consisted of peripheral blood, taken 28 days after the second AZD1222 dose. The receptor source for this set is an adult who received the AZD1222 COVID-19 vaccine. Both conserved end residues are part of each CDR3. Fields, in order: D gene, V gene, J gene, clone size, CDR3 DNA, CDR3 protein. A D gene is named only where the DNA matches it firmly. For some rows the clone size is stated as once, few or many, or as a class when expanded; others skip it.

D: .
V: TRBV7-2
J: TRBJ2-7
size: .
DNA: TGTGCCAGCAGCTTAGTTCCTGCGGGCGGCCGAGCAACCTACGAGCAGTACTTC
CDR3: CASSLVPAGGRATYEQYF

D: .
V: TRBV7-2
J: TRBJ2-5
size: few
DNA: TGTGCCAGCAGAAGATTCGGGGGGTCCACAGGGGAGACCCAGTACTTC
CDR3: CASRRFGGSTGETQYF

D: .
V: TRBV11-2
J: TRBJ1-2
size: .
DNA: TGTGCCAGCAGCTTAGCGCGTGGCTACACCTTC
CDR3: CASSLARGYTF

D: .
V: TRBV19
J: TRBJ1-1
size: once
DNA: TGTGCCAGTAGTACCCGGGTTCGGGGTGGGGAAGCTTTCTTT
CDR3: CASSTRVRGGEAFF

D: .
V: TRBV7-2
J: TRBJ2-1
size: .
DNA: TGTGCCAGCAGCTTAGGCTTTGGTTTGGGGGCCAATGAGCAGTTCTTC
CDR3: CASSLGFGLGANEQFF

D: .
V: TRBV3-1/TRBV3-2
J: TRBJ1-2
size: few
DNA: TGTGCCAGCAGTCAGGGGAATTGGGGCTACACCTTC
CDR3: CASSQGNWGYTF

D: TRBD1
V: TRBV2
J: TRBJ1-1
size: few
DNA: TGTGCCAGCATCATGACAGGGGTGAGCACTGAAGCTTTCTTT
CDR3: CASIMTGVSTEAFF

D: TRBD1
V: TRBV5-8
J: TRBJ1-1
size: .
DNA: TGTGCCAGCAGCCTGACTGACAGGGGAGGCACTGAAGCTTTCTTT
CDR3: CASSLTDRGGTEAFF

D: .
V: TRBV27
J: TRBJ2-1
size: once
DNA: TGTGCCAGCAGCCAACAGGTCCCCCTGGATGAGCAGTTCTTC
CDR3: CASSQQVPLDEQFF

D: .
V: TRBV24-1
J: TRBJ1-2
size: .
DNA: TGTGCCACCAGTGATTCTTCGACGATAAACTATGGCTACACCTTC
CDR3: CATSDSSTINYGYTF

D: .
V: TRBV19
J: TRBJ1-3
size: .
DNA: TGTGCCAGTAGTATAGCTCGTGGAAACACCATATATTTT
CDR3: CASSIARGNTIYF

D: .
V: TRBV27
J: TRBJ2-7
size: .
DNA: TGTGCCAGCAGTTTTGGAACGGGATTAGCCTACGAGCAGTACTTC
CDR3: CASSFGTGLAYEQYF

D: TRBD2
V: TRBV29-1
J: TRBJ2-2
size: .
DNA: TGCAGCGTTGAAGATAGCGGGAGGGCCACCGGGGAGCTGTTTTTT
CDR3: CSVEDSGRATGELFF

D: .
V: TRBV19
J: TRBJ2-3
size: .
DNA: TGTGCCAGCCTTTTCCTAGCGTATTTT
CDR3: CASLFLAYF

D: TRBD2
V: TRBV7-9
J: TRBJ2-7
size: .
DNA: TGTGCCAGCAGCCCACAGGGACTAGCGAACTACGAGCAGTACTTC
CDR3: CASSPQGLANYEQYF

D: TRBD2
V: TRBV5-1
J: TRBJ2-3
size: .
DNA: TGCGCCAGCAGCTTAGTAGCGGGGTTCACAGATACGCAGTATTTT
CDR3: CASSLVAGFTDTQYF

D: .
V: TRBV30
J: TRBJ2-1
size: .
DNA: TGTGCCTGGAGTGTTAGGGGGAGATTATACAATGAGCAGTTCTTC
CDR3: CAWSVRGRLYNEQFF

D: .
V: TRBV4-1
J: TRBJ1-2
size: .
DNA: TGCGCCAGCAGCCAAGACGCTTCAGGAGCGGACGGCTACACCTTC
CDR3: CASSQDASGADGYTF

D: .
V: TRBV24-1
J: TRBJ1-1
size: .
DNA: TGTGCCACCAGTGAAGGTGACAGGTTCAACACTGAAGCTTTCTTT
CDR3: CATSEGDRFNTEAFF

D: .
V: TRBV25-1
J: TRBJ1-3
size: .
DNA: TGTGCCAGCAGCCCGAGGGGAACAGGCTACTCTGGAAACACCATATATTTT
CDR3: CASSPRGTGYSGNTIYF

D: .
V: TRBV15
J: TRBJ1-1
size: .
DNA: TGTGCCACCAGCAGAGGGACCATGAACACTGAAGCTTTCTTT
CDR3: CATSRGTMNTEAFF

D: .
V: TRBV5-5
J: TRBJ1-3
size: .
DNA: TGTGCCAGCAGCTTCGGGGGCCCTGGAAACACCATATATTTT
CDR3: CASSFGGPGNTIYF

D: .
V: TRBV4-1
J: TRBJ2-7
size: .
DNA: TGCGCCAGCAGCCAAGAGGGGCTGAGCTCCTACGAGCAGTACTTC
CDR3: CASSQEGLSSYEQYF

D: TRBD1
V: TRBV5-1
J: TRBJ1-1
size: .
DNA: TGCGCCAGCAACCCACGGACAGGGGGGACTGAAGCTTTCTTT
CDR3: CASNPRTGGTEAFF

D: TRBD2
V: TRBV5-4
J: TRBJ2-3
size: .
DNA: TGTGCCAGCAGCTTGGGACTAGCGGGAGGCACAGATACGCAGTATTTT
CDR3: CASSLGLAGGTDTQYF

D: .
V: TRBV7-9
J: TRBJ2-1
size: .
DNA: TGTGCCAGCAGCTCAACCGGGACACTCTACAATGAGCAGTTCTTC
CDR3: CASSSTGTLYNEQFF

D: TRBD2
V: TRBV7-2
J: TRBJ2-1
size: once
DNA: TGTGCCAGCAGCTTAGAGGCTAGCGGGAGTTCAAAGTTCTTC
CDR3: CASSLEASGSSKFF

D: .
V: TRBV5-1
J: TRBJ2-1
size: few
DNA: TGCGCCAGCAGCCGGACCCCCTTTGAGGACAATGAGCAGTTCTTC
CDR3: CASSRTPFEDNEQFF

D: .
V: TRBV9
J: TRBJ2-2
size: .
DNA: TGTGCCAGCAGCGTCCTACTAGCGAACACCGGGGAGCTGTTTTTT
CDR3: CASSVLLANTGELFF

D: .
V: TRBV27
J: TRBJ2-7
size: .
DNA: TGTGCCAGCAGTTTATCGATGTCATCTTACGAGCAGTACTTC
CDR3: CASSLSMSSYEQYF

D: TRBD2
V: TRBV9
J: TRBJ2-7
size: .
DNA: TGTGCCAGCAGCGTAGGCGGGAGCTCCTACGAGCAGTACTTC
CDR3: CASSVGGSSYEQYF

D: .
V: TRBV6-5
J: TRBJ1-1
size: .
DNA: TGTGCCAGCAGTTCTACCCCGGGCAGAAAATACACTGAAGCTTTCTTT
CDR3: CASSSTPGRKYTEAFF

D: TRBD2
V: TRBV19
J: TRBJ2-7
size: .
DNA: TGTGCCAGTAGTCAACTAGCGGGGGTTAGCTCCTACGAGCAGTACTTC
CDR3: CASSQLAGVSSYEQYF

D: .
V: TRBV5-1
J: TRBJ2-6
size: .
DNA: TGCGCCAGCAGCTCAGGGGCTGGGGCCAACGTCCTGACTTTC
CDR3: CASSSGAGANVLTF

D: .
V: TRBV29-1
J: TRBJ1-2
size: .
DNA: TGCAGCAGTACCCTTGACTATGGCTACACCTTC
CDR3: CSSTLDYGYTF

D: .
V: TRBV9
J: TRBJ1-1
size: .
DNA: TGTGATGGGCGGAACACTGAAGCTTTCTTT
CDR3: CDGRNTEAFF

D: .
V: TRBV18
J: TRBJ2-5
size: .
DNA: TGTGCCAGCTCGTCCCAGGGTCGCCAAGAGACCCAGTACTTC
CDR3: CASSSQGRQETQYF

D: TRBD2
V: TRBV7-2
J: TRBJ2-1
size: .
DNA: TGTGCCAGCAGCTTTCGGGGGGTCGGTGAGCAGTTCTTC
CDR3: CASSFRGVGEQFF

D: .
V: TRBV10-3
J: TRBJ1-5
size: .
DNA: TGTGCCATCAGTGAGGGACCGAGACAGAATCAGCCCCAGCATTTT
CDR3: CAISEGPRQNQPQHF

D: .
V: TRBV11-2
J: TRBJ1-5
size: .
DNA: TGTGCCAGCAGCGACACTCACAATCAGCCCCAGCATTTT
CDR3: CASSDTHNQPQHF

D: .
V: TRBV3-1/TRBV3-2
J: TRBJ1-6
size: .
DNA: TGTGCCAGCAGCCAAGGTTTTCTTTTGACTTCACCCCTCCACTTT
CDR3: CASSQGFLLTSPLHF

D: .
V: TRBV6-2/TRBV6-3
J: TRBJ1-2
size: .
DNA: TGTGCCAGCAGTTACTCCGAGTCCTATGGCTACACCTTC
CDR3: CASSYSESYGYTF

D: TRBD2
V: TRBV9
J: TRBJ2-1
size: .
DNA: TGTGCCAGCAACGCCAGGCGGGAGTGGAGCAACAATGAGCAGTTCTTC
CDR3: CASNARREWSNNEQFF

D: TRBD2
V: TRBV10-1
J: TRBJ2-1
size: .
DNA: TGCGCCAGCAGTGATGGACTAGCGAATGAGCAGTTCTTC
CDR3: CASSDGLANEQFF

D: .
V: TRBV6-2/TRBV6-3
J: TRBJ2-2
size: .
DNA: TGTGCCAGCAGTACCTTTGGGGGGCGAATCTGGACCGGGGAGCTGTTTTTT
CDR3: CASSTFGGRIWTGELFF

D: TRBD1
V: TRBV7-6
J: TRBJ1-5
size: .
DNA: TGTGCCAGCAGCTCCGAAACAGGGGCGGTTAGGCAGCCCCAGCATTTT
CDR3: CASSSETGAVRQPQHF

D: .
V: TRBV21-1
J: TRBJ1-2
size: once
DNA: TGTGCCCCCAACCGGACACTTAACTATGGCTACACCTTC
CDR3: CAPNRTLNYGYTF

D: .
V: TRBV5-1
J: TRBJ1-6
size: .
DNA: TGCGCCAGCAGCTTGGTTTCGGGTAGTAATTCACCCCTCCACTTT
CDR3: CASSLVSGSNSPLHF

D: TRBD2
V: TRBV10-3
J: TRBJ2-5
size: once
DNA: TGTGCCATCAGTCAACCGACTAGCGGGGGTTTGGAGACCCAGTACTTC
CDR3: CAISQPTSGGLETQYF

D: TRBD1
V: TRBV30
J: TRBJ1-1
size: .
DNA: TGTGCCTGGAGCCAGGGGGCTTTGAACACTGAAGCTTTCTTT
CDR3: CAWSQGALNTEAFF

D: .
V: TRBV6-4
J: TRBJ1-2
size: .
DNA: TGTGCCAGCAGTGACTCCGGGACGTCCGCGAAAGGCTACACCTTC
CDR3: CASSDSGTSAKGYTF

D: .
V: TRBV6-5
J: TRBJ1-1
size: .
DNA: TGTGCCAGCAGGGGGGATGAAGCTTTCTTT
CDR3: CASRGDEAFF

D: .
V: TRBV30
J: TRBJ1-3
size: .
DNA: TGTGCCTGGAGTGTGGGGGACTCTGGAAACACCATATATTTT
CDR3: CAWSVGDSGNTIYF

D: TRBD2
V: TRBV6-1
J: TRBJ2-5
size: .
DNA: TGTGCCAGCAGTGAAGCGCTTCGGGGACTACCCCGGGAGACCCAGTACTTC
CDR3: CASSEALRGLPRETQYF